This entry is about one TCR beta chain. The sample is drawn from a study of tumor-infiltrating lymphocytes in primary liver carcinoma. About the study: Lesions, classed as T1-T3 N0M0, spanned roughly 4.2 to 11 cm across. Roughly 3.65 to 7.5 million productive TCRbeta reads were obtained per sample, with similar numbers across tissue types.

The template, around 540 ng total RNA, yielded TCR beta cDNA made with a constant-region primer. Each TCR beta library was derived from three nested multiplex PCR rounds that employed slightly modified ARM-PCR. Amplification in the first two PCR rounds was performed using TRBV1-TRBV30 forward primers and a C-beta reverse primer for around 10 cycles each. Each CDR3 protein is one row after TCRdb ran MiXCR on the multiplex PCR reads. The sample consists of about 20,000 distinct CDR3 sequences, around 77% of them appearing once. Germline V gene lookup returns CDR1 MDHEN and CDR2 SYDVKM. The CDR3 spans 17 residues. Trimming took off 11 bases at V and 0 bases at J, with 20 bases between the two ends. Taking roughly 20-32 mg of unsorted bulk tissue, the authors co-extracted RNA and DNA. Sampling of every tumor involved five separate regions. These included the tumor centre. Over 90% of the cells were viable tumor cells in every tumor sample.

The sample comprised liver tumor tissue from sampling region 4. Subset in this sample: tumor region T4, right-lateral pole. The source is a woman in her twenties or thirties with primary liver carcinoma and hepatitis B virus infection. V and J are TRBV28 and TRBJ2-6, with no clear D. The chain's CDR3 is CAGNLNSVSSGANVLTF. CDR3 bases: TGTGCCGGCAATTTAAACAGCGTGAGCTCTGGGGCCAACGTCCTGACTTTC.